This T cell receptor beta chain was documented in a study of Tregs in tolerant kidney transplant recipients (dated by TCRdb to the late 2010s). Context from the whole study: The transplants used related donors along with nonmyeloablative bone marrow transplantation, and in the human trials mixed chimerism was transient. TCRbeta sequencing was used in the study to identify donor-specific regulatory T cells before combined kidney and bone marrow transplantation, and the identified cells were then tracked after transplant.

The time point label of this sample denotes: blood sample drawn before combined kidney and bone marrow transplant. Unstimulated Tregs (CD4+CD25+CD127-), CD4+ non-Tregs (CD4+CD25-), CD4 and CD8 cells were FACS-sorted from thawed PBMCs. Prior to Treg sorting, thawed PBMCs were rested overnight with approximately 200 IU/ml IL-2 at 37 degrees C. Patients were several combined kidney and bone marrow transplant recipients from the ITN036ST trial, and only these trial subjects had samples available. Healthy control blood was separated into PBMCs by Ficoll density gradient and cryopreserved, and patient PBMCs were collected both before and after transplant. About this clone: The specificity of this receptor is unknown. The sample holds no much larger clone one base away, and base qualities are not on file.

From a lookup of the germline V gene, CDR1 and CDR2 are SGHVS and FQNEAQ. Measured from the cysteine to the phenylalanine, the CDR3 is 13 residues long. Just the 39-base CDR3 DNA is kept, in frame starting at base 1. The junction carries 4 bases between V and J, which are trimmed by 2 bases and 0 bases respectively. For TCRbeta CDR3 sequencing, genomic DNA was extracted from sorted cells using the QIAGEN DNeasy Blood and Tissue Kit. High-throughput TCRbeta CDR3 sequencing, which included PCR amplification with bias correction and internal controls, was done commercially through immunoSEQ. Per the original workflow: Unique productive TCRbeta sequences were defined by CDR3 nucleotide sequence when primers matched and otherwise by CDR3 amino acid sequence together with Vbeta and Jbeta genes. To correct sorting error, sequences shared between sorted populations at a frequency ratio of 2:1 or less were removed; the rest were assigned to the higher population. Sequences were defined as donor-reactive when expanded at least 5-fold in CFSE-low cells versus unstimulated cells and present at a frequency of at least 0.01% in CFSE-low cells. Jensen-Shannon divergence calculated on the top 100 TCRbeta sequences ranked by frequency was used to measure repertoire divergence. When a sample had multiple sequencing runs, each run was corrected for sorting error separately and the runs were then pooled. TCRdb retrieved this table from immuneACCESS and kept in-frame rearrangements only. Not all clones are present; in checked studies, unresolved V genes account for under half, and no reason is known for the remainder. Clone size and the V and J calls come from that table; the DNA yielded D and trimming. Present in this sample are about 73,000 clones, around 90% of which were seen just once. The top ten constitute about 0.36% of the sample.

Findings and caveats that apply to the study as a whole: Donor-specific Treg expansion exceeded global Treg expansion in tolerant patients, suggesting antigen-driven rather than nonspecific expansion. For some patients the PCR primers changed over time, which made it impossible to compare the samples from those patients at the nucleotide level. Biological reproducibility was not directly assessed, although technical replication error appeared to be minimal. Because only a small number of patients were included, the study had limitations, and the results will need to be validated in larger populations as well as under other immunosuppression protocols. The most biologically relevant and donor-specific TCRbeta repertoire appeared to be identified by expanding Tregs with activated donor B cells.

This clonotype was sampled from a human donor who received a combined kidney and bone marrow transplant. This sample comprised Tregs from blood, obtained before the transplant. The rearrangement joined TRBV7-8 to TRBJ1-1; a confident D gene designation cannot be given. CDR3 protein: CASSLILNTEAFF. The nucleotides read TGTGCCAGCAGCTTAATTTTGAACACTGAAGCTTTCTTT.